This T cell receptor beta chain comes out of a study of glioma-infiltrating T cells after dendritic cell vaccination. Study background: Patients had newly diagnosed or recurrent glioblastoma and received dendritic cell vaccines.

Up to roughly 2 ug genomic DNA was used for TCRB CDR3 amplification. Method: immunoSEQ multiplex PCR; TCRdb's copy keeps in-frame clones and lacks some. Of just under 100,000 clones listed, around 80% were seen once; the top ten hold under 6.5%. This clone has a handful of counts. Germline values: CDR1 GTSNPN, CDR2 SVGIG (reference sequence). This CDR3 is built from 14 residues. V was shortened by 1 base and J by 12 bases, with 19 bases between the two germline ends. Time point indicated: after dendritic cell vaccination, including at tumor progression/relapse. The sample here was blood, taken after dendritic cell vaccination. The receptor comes from a human donor with glioblastoma. The chain joins TRBV30 to TRBJ2-1; D unclear. CDR3 region: CAWSGGIAKPGQFF. CDR3 DNA sequence: TGTGCCTGGAGTGGAGGAATAGCTAAACCGGGGCAGTTCTTC.